The source of this TCR beta chain is a study of Ad26.COV2.S vaccination and SARS-CoV-2 variants. Regarding the study as a whole: Spike-specific responses of CD8+ and CD4+ T cells were reported to display substantial breadth after vaccination.

CDR1 and CDR2 (germline): LGHNA, YSLEER. The CDR3 spans 16 residues. Trimming took off 0 bases at V and 2 bases at J, with 11 bases between the two ends. In the case of this clone: Its specificity is unknown.

Indicated treatment: roughly 18 received Ad26.COV2.S at low or high dose, single or two shots; several received placebo; per-sample allocation not given. Sampling happened 63 days after the first vaccine or placebo injection. The protocol was immunoSEQ multiplex PCR, while the TCRdb copy is restricted to in-frame clones and leaves out a portion. This table has more than 350,000 clones, roughly 90% appearing once. This TCR was sampled from a person aged 18 to 59 who received the Ad26.COV2.S COVID-19 vaccine or a placebo. V gene TRBV4-3 combines with J gene TRBJ1-5; D gene ambiguous. Sequencing was performed on peripheral blood, taken in a trial of Ad26.COV2.S vaccine versus placebo. This CDR3 is CASSQDTSGGNQPQHF. The CDR3 coding sequence is TGCGCCAGCAGCCAAGATACCTCGGGAGGCAATCAGCCCCAGCATTTT.